Included here is one T cell receptor beta chain sequence, with context. Antigen unknown. Using immunoSEQ multiplex PCR, the repertoire was profiled, and TCRdb retains in-frame clones only, with some absent. The sample holds about 700,000 clones; over 65% are singletons and the top ten take 1.5% to 2%. The data are from a study of shared clonotypes between healthy human individuals. This CDR3 has 16 amino acids. From germline, CDR1 is SGHAT and CDR2 FQNNGV. V trimming: 5 bases; J trimming: 2 bases; junction bases outside the gene matches: 6. The donors were all Caucasian adults (living in Nashville, Tennessee). Partitioning of CD4+ cells yielded a CD45RA+ naive subset and a CD45RA-negative memory subset. Study-wide results and limits: Deeper or shallower sequencing was expected to change how clonotypes are shared among donors.

The receptor was isolated from a woman under 40 in good health. J is TRBJ2-3 and V is TRBV11-2; 11 nucleotides align to TRBD2. Sequencing used memory CD4+ T cells sorted from blood. The subset here: CD45RA-negative fraction. CDR3 nucleotide sequence: TGTGCCAGCAGCCTGGGACTAGCGGAAATCACAGATACGCAGTATTTT. This gives the protein CASSLGLAEITDTQYF.